These 9 T cell receptor beta chains were sequenced from one sample in a study of cytomegalovirus exposure and HLA in healthy donors. The PCR employed 60 Vbeta primers together with 13 Jbeta primers. Repertoires were generated with immunoSEQ multiplex PCR, while TCRdb's copy carries only in-frame clones and drops some. The sample records 120,000 or so clones, less than 85% being singletons. The material sequenced was PBMCs. These TCRs come from a man younger than 30 in good health and CMV-seropositive.

The rearrangement joins TRBV6-5 to TRBJ1-2, with D possibly TRBD1 on 5 matching bases. The CDR3 is 14 amino acids. V lost 7 bases, J lost 4 bases, and 16 bases lay in between. Germline V CDR1 and CDR2: MNHEY, SVGAGI. CDR3 region: CASTLTVNSYGYTF. The CDR3 nucleotides are TGTGCCAGCACTTTGACAGTAAATAGCTATGGCTACACCTTC.

This clone has just one count. The chain employs TRBV7-9 and TRBJ1-6; the D is unclear. Trimming pared 8 bases from V and 10 bases from J, leaving 15 bases between. The CDR3 spans 13 residues. CDR1 is SEHNR, CDR2 FQNEAQ, per germline (reference sequence). In nucleotides, the CDR3 is TGTGCCAGCCGTCCGGTTACTCTGTCACCCCTCCACTTT. Its translation: CASRPVTLSPLHF.

The chain links TRBV5-1 to TRBJ1-4, with 10 bases lining up with TRBD1. Germline trimming cut 5 bases from V and 2 bases from J; bases unmatched to any gene: 3. Germline-derived CDR1 and CDR2 are SGHRS and YFSETQ. This CDR3 is built from 15 residues. The CDR3 loop is CASRGQGFTNEKLFF. In nucleotides, the CDR3 is TGCGCCAGCAGGGGACAGGGGTTTACTAATGAAAAACTGTTTTTT. Variable domain in full (rest from reference TRBV5-1 and TRBJ1-4): KAGVTQTPRYLIKTRGQQVTLSCSPISGHRSVSWYQQTPGQGLQFLFEYFSETQRNKGNFPGRFSGRQFSNSRSEMNVSTLELGDSALYLCASRGQGFTNEKLFFGSGTQLSVL.

Only a few counts were recorded for this clone. V gene TRBV2 combines with J gene TRBJ2-2; maybe TRBD2 (7 bases). V dropped 3 bases and J dropped 1 base, with 15 bases sitting between them. The germline V gene encodes CDR1 SNHLY and CDR2 FYNNEI. The CDR3 totals 17 residues. The CDR3, as DNA: TGTGCCAGCAGTGAGGGCTCGGGGGGCAGGAACACCGGGGAGCTGTTTTTT. Amino acids: CASSEGSGGRNTGELFF.

The CDR3 DNA is TGTGCCAGCAGCGTAGCTGAGGGCAGCGAGCAGTACTTC. Translating it yields CASSVAEGSEQYF. The chain is built from TRBV9 and TRBJ2-7; weak D call: TRBD2 (5 bases). CDR3 length equals 13 residues. Germline V lookup: CDR1 SGDLS, CDR2 YYNGEE. V was cut by 0 bases and J by 6 bases, with 10 bases left in between. Drawing the rest from reference TRBV9 and TRBJ2-7, the complete variable domain is DSGVTQTPKHLITATGQRVTLRCSPRSGDLSVYWYQQSLDQGLQFLIQYYNGEERAKGNILERFSAQQFPDLHSELNLSSLELGDSALYFCASSVAEGSEQYFGPGTRLTVT.

The chain is built from TRBV11-2 and TRBJ2-1; D is possibly TRBD2 (5 bases). Germline values: CDR1 SGHAT, CDR2 FQNNGV. Trimming pared 5 bases from V and 9 bases from J, leaving 11 bases between. The CDR3 consists of 12 residues. The CDR3 DNA reads as TGTGCCAGCAGCCGGGAAATAGGTGAGCAGTTCTTC. Its protein is CASSREIGEQFF.

This rearrangement joins TRBV6-1 to TRBJ2-7; D is unresolved. In germline, CDR1 is MNHNS, CDR2 SASEGT. The ends were cut back, 1 base at V and 4 bases at J, with 11 bases in the middle. This CDR3 spans 14 amino acids. CDR3 nucleotide sequence: TGTGCCAGCAGTGAAGGGAATTTCGGGTACGAGCAGTACTTC. It specifies CASSEGNFGYEQYF.

V and J are TRBV29-1 and TRBJ2-3; D unclear. The CDR3 is made up of 11 amino acids. Per germline, CDR1 SQVTM and CDR2 ANQGSEA. The CDR3 loop is CRTEDPDTQYF. CDR3 coding DNA: TGCAGGACCGAGGATCCAGATACGCAGTATTTT.

This clone has only one observation. This chain joins TRBV7-6 and TRBJ2-7, with TRBD2 matching 14 bases. CDR1 is SGHVS, CDR2 FNYEAQ, per germline. The CDR3 consists of 17 residues. Unmatched junction bases numbered 2, after V lost 1 base and J lost 0 bases. CDR3 amino acids: CASSLGGLAGGSYEQYF. In DNA form, the CDR3 reads TGTGCCAGCAGCTTAGGAGGACTAGCGGGGGGCTCCTACGAGCAGTACTTC. Full variable domain (missing parts from reference TRBV7-6 and TRBJ2-7): GAGVSQSPRYKVTKRGQDVALRCDPISGHVSLYWYRQALGQGPEFLTYFNYEAQQDKSGLPNDRFSAERPEGSISTLTIQRTEQRDSAMYRCASSLGGLAGGSYEQYFGPGTRLTVT.